These 11 T cell receptor beta chains share one sample of origin, sequenced in a study of cytomegalovirus exposure and HLA in healthy donors. In the PCR, 60 Vbeta and 13 Jbeta primers were used. Data came from immunoSEQ multiplex PCR; TCRdb stores just in-frame clones and leaves some out. The sample holds under 200,000 clones, about 81% seen once. Sequences were obtained from PBMCs. Source of these receptors: a woman aged 18-35 years in good health and CMV-seronegative.

This chain connects TRBV27 to TRBJ2-7, with 9 bases fitting TRBD1. The CDR3 has 13 amino acids. Germline trimming cut 5 bases from V and 3 bases from J; bases unmatched to any gene: 2. Germline CDR1 MNHEY, CDR2 SMNVEV (reference sequence). The CDR3 spells CASSMTGGYEQYF. CDR3 DNA sequence: TGTGCCAGCAGTATGACAGGGGGCTACGAGCAGTACTTC.

The genes are TRBV5-4 and TRBJ1-1, with D possibly matching TRBD1 (5 bases). The CDR3 extends over 16 amino acids. Germline V lookup: CDR1 SGHNT, CDR2 YYREEE (reference sequence). V lost 0 bases and J lost 1, with 13 bases in between. The CDR3 reads CASSLVRGNRNTEAFF. DNA for the CDR3: TGTGCCAGCAGCTTGGTAAGGGGAAACCGGAACACTGAAGCTTTCTTT.

The chain joins TRBV18 to TRBJ2-7; possibly TRBD2 for D (7 bases). Germline CDR1 KGHSH, CDR2 LQKENI. V was clipped by 6 bases and J by 3 bases, with 18 bases between them. This CDR3 has 15 residues. Written as DNA, the CDR3 is TGTGCCAGCTCGAAGGGGGGGTCGGGCGTCTACGAGCAGTACTTC. It codes for CASSKGGSGVYEQYF.

The genes are TRBV27 and TRBJ2-5, with TRBD1 matching 8 bases. The CDR3 is 17 residues long. The ends lost 5 bases at V and 0 bases at J; junction bases unmatched: 11. Looked up from germline, CDR1 is MNHEY and CDR2 is SMNVEV (reference sequence). The CDR3 reads CASSRAGQGEHQETQYF. The CDR3 DNA sequence: TGTGCCAGCAGTCGAGCTGGACAGGGTGAGCACCAAGAGACCCAGTACTTC.

The chain couples TRBV7-8 to TRBJ2-7; D might be TRBD1 (5 bases). The germline V gene encodes CDR1 SGHVS and CDR2 FQNEAQ. The CDR3 is made up of 15 amino acids. Between the trimmed V and J ends, which lost 4 bases and 6 bases, there was a span of 19 bases. The CDR3 nucleotides read TGTGCCAGCAGCTACCTGGACACCGGTGGGGCCGAGCAGTACTTC. Translating gives CASSYLDTGGAEQYF.

The chain carries TRBV7-9 and TRBJ2-2; 7 bases are a match to TRBD1. V lost 5 bases, J lost 4 bases, and 7 bases stayed unmatched. Germline assignment: CDR1 SEHNR and CDR2 FQNEAQ (reference sequence). CDR3 length: 15 residues. CDR3 bases: TGTGCCAGCAGCCTGGGACAGATTCGCACCGGGGAGCTGTTTTTT. Encoded protein: CASSLGQIRTGELFF.

This chain uses TRBV27 with TRBJ2-7; 11 bases map to TRBD2. V lost 5 bases, J lost 3 bases, and 18 bases stayed unmatched. CDR1 and CDR2 from the germline V gene are MNHEY and SMNVEV (reference sequence). The CDR3 is 19 amino acids. The CDR3 DNA reads TGTGCCAGCAGTCCCACAAGGACTAGCGGGCTAGGGGAGGACTACGAGCAGTACTTC. Its protein product is CASSPTRTSGLGEDYEQYF.

V and J are TRBV5-4 and TRBJ1-1; D not resolved. The length of the CDR3 is 11 residues. V dropped 4 bases and J dropped 2 bases, with 3 bases sitting between them. Germline V CDR1 and CDR2: SGHNT, YYREEE (reference sequence). The CDR3 loop is CASSLNTEAFF. DNA for the CDR3: TGTGCCAGCAGCCTTAACACTGAAGCTTTCTTT.

Here the CDR3 DNA reads TGTGCCAGTAGTGAGGGCGCCGGGGGAATTCTAGACGAGCAGTACTTC. Its protein product is CASSEGAGGILDEQYF. V usage is TRBV19 and J usage is TRBJ2-7; tentatively, D is TRBD2 (6 bases). The CDR3 loop spans 16 amino acids. The germline V and J ends were trimmed by 5 bases and 5 bases, with 22 bases remaining between them. Germline values: CDR1 LNHDA, CDR2 SQIVND (reference sequence).

V gene TRBV4-2 combines with J gene TRBJ2-3, with 9 bases fitting TRBD2. The CDR3 spans 16 residues. Germline V gene sequence: CDR1 LGHNA, CDR2 YNFKEQ. V dropped 0 bases and J dropped 2; count of bases not matched to a gene: 3. The DNA of the CDR3 is TGTGCCAGCAGCCAAGATACTAGCGGGTACACAGATACGCAGTATTTT. Its translation is CASSQDTSGYTDTQYF.

The genes are TRBV27 and TRBJ1-5, with 8 bases matching TRBD1. V dropped 4 bases and J dropped 6; count of bases not matched to a gene: 5. CDR1 is MNHEY and CDR2 is SMNVEV in the germline V gene (reference sequence). The CDR3 has 14 amino acids. CDR3 coding DNA: TGTGCCAGCAGTTATCAGGGGGCTTCTCAGCCCCAGCATTTT. It translates to CASSYQGASQPQHF.